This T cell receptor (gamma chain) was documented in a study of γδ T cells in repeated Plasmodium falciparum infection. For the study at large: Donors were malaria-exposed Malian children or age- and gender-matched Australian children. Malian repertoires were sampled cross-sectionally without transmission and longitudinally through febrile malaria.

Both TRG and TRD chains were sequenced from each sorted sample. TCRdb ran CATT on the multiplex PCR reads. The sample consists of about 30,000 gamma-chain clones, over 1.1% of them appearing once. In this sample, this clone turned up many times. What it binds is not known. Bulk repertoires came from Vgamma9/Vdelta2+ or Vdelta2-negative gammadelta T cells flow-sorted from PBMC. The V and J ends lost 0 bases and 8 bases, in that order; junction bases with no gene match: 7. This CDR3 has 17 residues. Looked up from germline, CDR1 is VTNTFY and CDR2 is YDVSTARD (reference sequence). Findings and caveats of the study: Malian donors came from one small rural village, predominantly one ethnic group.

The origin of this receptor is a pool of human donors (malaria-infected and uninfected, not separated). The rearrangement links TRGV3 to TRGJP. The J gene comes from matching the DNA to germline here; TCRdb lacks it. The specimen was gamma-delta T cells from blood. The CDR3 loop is CATWDRLIKLGKKIKVF. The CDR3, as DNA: TGTGCCACCTGGGACAGGCTAATAAAGTTGGGCAAAAAAATCAAGGTATTT.